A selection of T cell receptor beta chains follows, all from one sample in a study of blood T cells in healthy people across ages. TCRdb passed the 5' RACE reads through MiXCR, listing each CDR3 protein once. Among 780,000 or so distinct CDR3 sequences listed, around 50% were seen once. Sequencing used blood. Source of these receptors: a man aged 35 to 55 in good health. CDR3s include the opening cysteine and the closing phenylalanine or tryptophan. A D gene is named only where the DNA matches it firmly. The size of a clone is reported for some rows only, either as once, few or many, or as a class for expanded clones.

cdr3_aa: CASSDGLGNIQYF; cdr3_nt: TGTGCCAGCAGTGACGGATTGGGGAACATTCAGTACTTC; j_call: TRBJ2-4; d_call: NA; v_call: TRBV6-6; clone_size: NA
cdr3_aa: CASSQTSGSMNTEAFF; cdr3_nt: TGCGCCAGCAGCCAAACCTCTGGGTCTATGAACACTGAAGCTTTCTTT; j_call: TRBJ1-1; d_call: NA; v_call: TRBV4-1; clone_size: NA
cdr3_aa: CASSQEASGGSGSYEQYF; cdr3_nt: TGCGCCAGCAGCCAAGAGGCTAGCGGAGGGTCCGGCTCCTACGAGCAGTACTTC; j_call: TRBJ2-7; d_call: TRBD2; v_call: TRBV4-3; clone_size: NA
cdr3_aa: CSARRSGASSYNEQFF; cdr3_nt: TGCAGTGCTAGACGGAGCGGGGCCTCCTCCTACAATGAGCAGTTCTTC; j_call: TRBJ2-1; d_call: TRBD2; v_call: TRBV20-1; clone_size: few
cdr3_aa: CASSPSSLSGELFF; cdr3_nt: TGTGCCAGCAGCCCGAGTAGTCTCTCCGGGGAGCTGTTTTTT; j_call: TRBJ2-2; d_call: NA; v_call: TRBV4-2; clone_size: few
cdr3_aa: CASSLARSSYEQYF; cdr3_nt: TGTGCCAGCAGCTTAGCGCGGAGCTCCTACGAGCAGTACTTC; j_call: TRBJ2-7; d_call: NA; v_call: TRBV7-2; clone_size: few
cdr3_aa: CSLRTGMDTQYF; cdr3_nt: TGCAGCCTTCGGACAGGGATGGATACGCAGTATTTT; j_call: TRBJ2-3; d_call: TRBD1; v_call: TRBV29-1; clone_size: NA
cdr3_aa: CASSPSGTGVGQPQHF; cdr3_nt: TGTGCCAGCTCACCAAGTGGGACAGGAGTAGGACAGCCCCAGCATTTT; j_call: TRBJ1-5; d_call: TRBD1; v_call: TRBV18; clone_size: once
cdr3_aa: CASSQDFRLPTGELFF; cdr3_nt: TGCGCCAGCAGCCAAGATTTTCGACTTCCGACCGGGGAGCTGTTTTTT; j_call: TRBJ2-2; d_call: NA; v_call: TRBV4-3; clone_size: NA
cdr3_aa: CASSLDAHSYEQYF; cdr3_nt: TGCGCCAGCAGCTTGGACGCCCACTCCTACGAGCAGTACTTC; j_call: TRBJ2-7; d_call: NA; v_call: TRBV5-1; clone_size: many
cdr3_aa: CASSRGAGTVTNTEAFF; cdr3_nt: TGTGCCAGCAGTAGGGGGGCCGGGACAGTGACGAACACTGAAGCTTTCTTT; j_call: TRBJ1-1; d_call: TRBD1; v_call: TRBV12-3/TRBV12-4; clone_size: NA
cdr3_aa: CASSLAGDRGLRRGYTF; cdr3_nt: TGCGCCAGCAGCTTGGCGGGGGACAGGGGGCTCAGAAGAGGCTACACCTTC; j_call: TRBJ1-2; d_call: TRBD1; v_call: TRBV5-1; clone_size: NA
cdr3_aa: CASSYPPGLAVPRSSYNEQFF; cdr3_nt: TGTGCCAGCAGTTACCCTCCAGGACTAGCGGTTCCCAGAAGCTCCTACAATGAGCAGTTCTTC; j_call: TRBJ2-1; d_call: TRBD2; v_call: TRBV6-2/TRBV6-3; clone_size: NA
cdr3_aa: CASSQGGGVGGYTF; cdr3_nt: TGTGCCAGCAGCCAAGGGGGCGGCGTGGGGGGCTACACCTTC; j_call: TRBJ1-2; d_call: NA; v_call: TRBV3-1; clone_size: NA
cdr3_aa: CASSIGRQGPAGELFF; cdr3_nt: TGTGCCAGCAGCATTGGCAGACAGGGGCCGGCCGGGGAGCTGTTTTTT; j_call: TRBJ2-2; d_call: TRBD1; v_call: TRBV7-2; clone_size: once
cdr3_aa: CASSSRTGVFGYTF; cdr3_nt: TGTGCCAGCAGCAGCCGGACAGGGGTGTTTGGCTACACCTTC; j_call: TRBJ1-2; d_call: TRBD1; v_call: TRBV7-2; clone_size: NA
cdr3_aa: CASSSNGQVKGYTF; cdr3_nt: TGCGCCAGCAGTTCAAATGGACAGGTTAAAGGCTACACCTTC; j_call: TRBJ1-2; d_call: TRBD1; v_call: TRBV5-1; clone_size: once
cdr3_aa: CASSVGTGGIGELFF; cdr3_nt: TGTGCCAGCAGCGTGGGGACAGGGGGTATCGGGGAGCTGTTTTTT; j_call: TRBJ2-2; d_call: TRBD1; v_call: TRBV9; clone_size: NA
cdr3_aa: CSARLAGVVSGETQYF; cdr3_nt: TGCAGTGCTAGACTAGCGGGGGTCGTTAGTGGAGAGACCCAGTACTTC; j_call: TRBJ2-5; d_call: TRBD2; v_call: TRBV20-1; clone_size: once
cdr3_aa: CSVVAKGTQYF; cdr3_nt: TGCAGTGTCGTAGCGAAGGGGACCCAGTACTTC; j_call: TRBJ2-5; d_call: NA; v_call: TRBV20-1; clone_size: many
cdr3_aa: CSAGTTGLSQFF; cdr3_nt: TGCAGTGCTGGAACTACAGGGCTTTCACAGTTCTTC; j_call: TRBJ2-1; d_call: NA; v_call: TRBV20-1; clone_size: once
cdr3_aa: CASSPRGGAGGLGETQYF; cdr3_nt: TGTGCCAGTAGTCCCCGAGGTGGAGCGGGAGGGCTTGGCGAGACCCAGTACTTC; j_call: TRBJ2-5; d_call: TRBD2; v_call: TRBV19; clone_size: NA
cdr3_aa: CASSDLWTGGISGGANVLTF; cdr3_nt: TGTGCCAGCAGTGATTTGTGGACAGGGGGCATATCAGGAGGGGCCAACGTCCTGACTTTC; j_call: TRBJ2-6; d_call: TRBD1; v_call: TRBV25-1; clone_size: many
cdr3_aa: CASSGSTSSVRFF; cdr3_nt: TGTGCCAGCAGTGGGTCGACCTCCTCGGTTAGGTTCTTC; j_call: TRBJ2-1; d_call: NA; v_call: TRBV25-1; clone_size: NA
cdr3_aa: CASSTLPSGSYNEQYF; cdr3_nt: TGCGCCAGCAGCACCCTTCCTAGCGGTTCCTACAATGAGCAGTACTTC; j_call: TRBJ2-7; d_call: TRBD2; v_call: TRBV5-1; clone_size: NA
cdr3_aa: CASSSGRGPIDTQYF; cdr3_nt: TGCGCCAGCAGCTCGGGCAGGGGGCCTATAGATACGCAGTATTTT; j_call: TRBJ2-3; d_call: TRBD1; v_call: TRBV5-1; clone_size: NA